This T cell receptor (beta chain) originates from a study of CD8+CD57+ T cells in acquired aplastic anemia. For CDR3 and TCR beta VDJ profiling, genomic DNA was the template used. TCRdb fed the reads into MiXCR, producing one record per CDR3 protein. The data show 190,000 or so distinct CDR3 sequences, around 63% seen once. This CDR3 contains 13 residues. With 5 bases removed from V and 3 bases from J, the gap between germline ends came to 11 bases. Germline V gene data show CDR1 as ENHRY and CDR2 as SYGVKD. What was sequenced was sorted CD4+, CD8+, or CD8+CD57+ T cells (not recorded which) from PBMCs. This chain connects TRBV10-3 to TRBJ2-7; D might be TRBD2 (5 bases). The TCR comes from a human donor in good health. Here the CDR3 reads CAISKLGVYEQYF. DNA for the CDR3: TGTGCCATCAGTAAGCTCGGGGTCTACGAGCAGTACTTC.